This TCR beta chain was captured in a study of shared T cell receptors in the human thymus. Trimming took off 0 bases at V and 12 bases at J, with 6 bases between the two ends. The CDR3 is 11 amino acids. CDR1 is LGHNA, CDR2 YSLEER, per germline. Libraries were prepared by immunoSEQ multiplex PCR; TCRdb keeps only in-frame clonotypes and omits some of them. The repertoire includes approximately 400,000 clones, 85% to 95% of them detected once, and approximately 0.018% sits in the top ten. This receptor was identified in a human donor. This chain links TRBV4-3 with TRBJ1-3; D is uncertain. Sequenced sample: thymocytes. CDR3 loop: CASSQDNGIYF. The CDR3 DNA reads TGCGCCAGCAGCCAAGATAATGGCATATATTTT.